What follows are 32 T cell receptor beta chains derived from one specimen sequenced in a study of CD8+ T cells in alopecia areata. cDNA reverse transcribed from extracted RNA served as the sequencing template. The table came from immunoSEQ multiplex PCR; TCRdb's copy has only in-frame clones and leaves some out. The table shows 170,000 or so clones, with about 63% occurring only once. The material sequenced was CD4+ T cells sorted from blood, taken at week 0. These receptors were obtained from a human donor with alopecia areata.

This clone showed up just a few times. The chain carries TRBV7-9 and TRBJ2-6, with a possible D match to TRBD2 (5 bases). The CDR3 is 18 amino acids. The V end lost 1 base, the J end lost 1 base, and 14 bases lay between the germline ends. Germline CDR1 is SEHNR and CDR2 is FQNEAQ (reference sequence). CDR3 residues: CASSLESRGWSGANVLTF. CDR3 bases: TGTGCCAGCAGCTTAGAATCGCGCGGGTGGTCTGGGGCCAACGTCCTGACTTTC. Full variable domain (remainder filled in from reference TRBV7-9 and TRBJ2-6): DTGVSQNPRHKITKRGQNVTFRCDPISEHNRLYWYRQTLGQGPEFLTYFQNEAQLEKSRLLSDRFSAERPKGSFSTLEIQRTEQGDSAMYLCASSLESRGWSGANVLTFGAGSRLTVL.

The V call is TRBV7-9, the J call TRBJ2-3, with 7 bases matching TRBD2. The CDR3 runs 12 residues. Germline values: CDR1 SEHNR, CDR2 FQNEAQ (reference sequence). The CDR3 coding sequence is TGTACCGGTGCGGGAGGCACAGATACGCAGTATTTT. It translates to CTGAGGTDTQYF.

The genes are TRBV29-1 and TRBJ1-2, with 8 bases fitting TRBD1. The CDR3 is made up of 16 amino acids. CDR1 and CDR2 from the germline V gene are SQVTM and ANQGSEA. Trimming took 4 bases from V and 8 from J; bases not matched to a gene: 18. The CDR3 DNA follows: TGCAGCGTTGGGGCCGGACAGGGTATTCCGTCCTACGGCTACACCTTC. Amino acid sequence: CSVGAGQGIPSYGYTF.

This sequence joins TRBV5-6 and TRBJ2-1, with 7 bases lining up with TRBD2. With V trimmed by 0 bases and J by 1 base, 1 base remained unmatched. Germline values: CDR1 SGHDT, CDR2 YYEEEE. CDR3 length equals 15 residues. The CDR3 reads CASSLELASYNEQFF. The DNA for the CDR3 is TGTGCCAGCAGCTTGGAACTAGCGTCCTACAATGAGCAGTTCTTC.

This rearrangement joins TRBV27 to TRBJ2-4; 10 bases match TRBD1. V trimming: 8 bases; J trimming: 6 bases; junction bases outside the gene matches: 7. From germline, CDR1 is MNHEY and CDR2 SMNVEV (reference sequence). This CDR3 comprises 14 residues. CDR3 DNA sequence: TGTGCCAGCGGGGCAAGGACAGGGGGAAACATTCAGTACTTC. Amino acid sequence: CASGARTGGNIQYF.

This rearrangement joins TRBV30 to TRBJ2-4; D unresolved. V was cut by 2 bases and J by 8 bases, with 7 bases left in between. Germline-derived CDR1 and CDR2 are GTSNPN and SVGIG (reference sequence). The CDR3 runs 11 residues. The CDR3 protein is CAWSIKDIQYF. In nucleotides, the CDR3 is TGTGCCTGGAGTATTAAGGACATTCAGTACTTC.

The chain couples TRBV11-3 to TRBJ2-5; the D is unclear. V lost 1 base, J lost 5 bases, and 14 bases lay in between. Germline V CDR1 and CDR2: SGHNT, YENEEA. The length of the CDR3 is 15 residues. The CDR3 sequence is CASSLGLTSEETQYF. Written as DNA, the CDR3 is TGTGCCAGCAGCTTAGGACTCACCTCGGAGGAGACCCAGTACTTC.

This clone was recorded a few times. V usage is TRBV6-5 and J usage is TRBJ2-5, with D possibly matching TRBD1 (5 bases). Germline V lookup: CDR1 MNHEY, CDR2 SVGAGI. This CDR3 is built from 12 residues. Trimming shortened V by 7 bases and J by 7 bases, and 13 bases separated the two germline ends. The CDR3 DNA reads TGTGCCAGCAAACAACTAAGGGGGACCCAGTACTTC. This gives the protein CASKQLRGTQYF.

The chain employs TRBV18 and TRBJ2-3, with 10 bases matching TRBD1. J lost 6 bases, V lost 2 bases, and 5 bases had no gene match. Germline V gene sequence: CDR1 KGHSH, CDR2 LQKENI. The CDR3 covers 15 residues. The CDR3 DNA sequence: TGTGCCAGCTCACCAACGACAGGGGGCGCGGATACGCAGTATTTT. This translates into CASSPTTGGADTQYF. The full variable domain, with the rest looked up from reference TRBV18 and TRBJ2-3, is NAGVMQNPRHLVRRRGQEARLRCSPMKGHSHVYWYRQLPEEGLKFMVYLQKENIIDESGMPKERFSAEFPKEGPSILRIQQVVRGDSAAYFCASSPTTGGADTQYFGPGTRLTVL.

There are a few counts of this clone. The chain recombines TRBV18 with TRBJ1-2; D possibly corresponds to TRBD1 (5 bases). CDR1 and CDR2 from the germline V gene are KGHSH and LQKENI. Trimming took off 4 bases at V and 4 bases at J, with 16 bases between the two ends. The CDR3 is 15 amino acids. The CDR3 coding sequence is TGTGCCAGCTCACTCCTTCTCAGGGACCCCTATGGCTACACCTTC. Translated: CASSLLLRDPYGYTF.

This chain connects TRBV11-3 to TRBJ2-4, with D uncertain. The CDR3 extends over 15 amino acids. Germline CDR1 reads SGHNT; CDR2 reads YENEEA. V was cut by 0 bases and J by 15 bases, with 21 bases left in between. Here the CDR3 reads CASSLDPDSMESWYF. The CDR3 DNA sequence: TGTGCCAGCAGCTTAGACCCCGATTCGATGGAGAGTTGGTACTTC.

DNA of the CDR3: TGTGCCAGCACATTGGCAGGGGCTAGCTACGAGCAGTACTTC. Protein sequence: CASTLAGASYEQYF. The chain is built from TRBV6-5 and TRBJ2-7; the D gene is possibly TRBD1 (6 bases). The germline gives CDR1 MNHEY, CDR2 SVGAGI. Trimming pared 7 bases from V and 3 bases from J, leaving 16 bases between. This CDR3 is 14 amino acids long.

V is TRBV5-1 and J is TRBJ2-3; D is possibly TRBD2 (5 bases). The germline CDR1 and CDR2 sequences are SGHRS and YFSETQ. CDR3 length equals 16 residues. Deletions cut 5 bases from V and 8 bases from J, with 24 bases between. In DNA form, the CDR3 reads TGCGCCAGCAGACTAGATCCTGGAGGCTCGTTAGGTACGCAGTATTTT. The encoded protein is CASRLDPGGSLGTQYF.

This chain links TRBV29-1 with TRBJ2-7; 9 positions agree with TRBD1. Germline V gene sequence: CDR1 SQVTM, CDR2 ANQGSEA. CDR3 length: 12 amino acids. V lost 3 bases and J lost 5; bases outside the gene matches: 2. This CDR3 reads CSVEGTGHEQYF. The DNA for the CDR3 is TGCAGCGTTGAGGGGACAGGGCACGAGCAGTACTTC.

The rearrangement links TRBV4-1 to TRBJ2-3; D perhaps matches TRBD2 (6 bases). CDR3 length equals 16 residues. V lost 2 bases, J lost 2 bases, and 14 bases lay in between. The germline V gene has CDR1 MGHRA and CDR2 YSYEKL. CDR3 amino acids: CASSQSRGRATDTQYF. Here the CDR3 DNA reads TGCGCCAGCAGCCAATCGCGGGGTCGGGCCACAGATACGCAGTATTTT.

V usage is TRBV29-1 and J usage is TRBJ1-2; a possible D gene is TRBD1 (5 bases). This CDR3 spans 15 amino acids. V lost 5 bases and J lost 1, with 17 bases in between. CDR1 is SQVTM, CDR2 ANQGSEA, per germline. CDR3 coding DNA: TGCAGCGTTTTGTCGGGGCACAAGGTTAACTATGGCTACACCTTC. Its protein product is CSVLSGHKVNYGYTF.

The chain links TRBV6-5 to TRBJ2-7, with 8 nucleotides matching TRBD2. The CDR3 length is 13 residues. J lost 4 bases, V lost 5 bases, and 4 bases had no gene match. Per the germline V gene, CDR1 is MNHEY and CDR2 is SVGAGI. The DNA of the CDR3 is TGTGCCAGCAGTACCGGGGGGGGATACGAGCAGTACTTC. Translated: CASSTGGGYEQYF.

This clone has more than one count but fewer than ten. This sequence joins TRBV29-1 and TRBJ2-7; 8 bases agree with TRBD1. The V gene's germline CDR1 is SQVTM and CDR2 ANQGSEA. This CDR3 comprises 13 residues. Trimming took 7 bases from V and 3 from J; bases not matched to a gene: 8. This chain's CDR3 is CSALGQGDYEQYF. The CDR3 DNA sequence: TGCAGCGCCCTAGGACAGGGAGACTACGAGCAGTACTTC.

The CDR3 region is CATSRSFRETQYF. As DNA, the CDR3 is TGTGCCACCAGCAGGAGCTTCCGAGAGACCCAGTACTTC. This chain links TRBV15 with TRBJ2-5; D is unclear. The CDR3 consists of 13 residues. CDR1 is LNHNV, CDR2 YYDKDF, per germline (reference sequence). Trimming took 3 bases from V and 4 from J, leaving 9 bases between them.

The V and J genes are TRBV6-5 and TRBJ1-6, with D unclear. Germline V gene data show CDR1 as MNHEY and CDR2 as SVGAGI. CDR3 length: 15 amino acids. Trimming pared 0 bases from V and 8 bases from J, leaving 11 bases between. The CDR3 reads CASSYSPSEDSPLHF. The CDR3 DNA follows: TGTGCCAGCAGTTACTCCCCGTCGGAGGATTCACCCCTCCACTTT.

This clone has a handful of counts. The chain carries TRBV30 and TRBJ1-2; D is uncertain. V was clipped by 0 bases and J by 4 bases, with 6 bases between them. The CDR3 sequence is 12 residues long. Germline loops: CDR1 GTSNPN, CDR2 SVGIG (reference sequence). The CDR3 loop reads CAWSVLTYGYTF. DNA of the CDR3: TGTGCCTGGAGTGTATTGACCTATGGCTACACCTTC.

The chain uses TRBV29-1 and TRBJ1-1; 10 nucleotides line up with TRBD1. The V gene's germline CDR1 is SQVTM and CDR2 ANQGSEA. The CDR3 consists of 13 residues. With 4 bases clipped from V and 6 bases from J, the junction kept 5 bases outside the gene matches. The CDR3 loop reads CSVARQGAPEAFF. The CDR3 DNA is TGCAGCGTTGCAAGACAGGGGGCGCCTGAAGCTTTCTTT.

This clone was found a few times. The V gene is TRBV19, the J gene TRBJ1-5; D is uncertain. CDR3 size: 15 residues. The ends were cut back, 3 bases at V and 4 bases at J, with 13 bases in the middle. CDR1 and CDR2 (germline): LNHDA, SQIVND (reference sequence). DNA for the CDR3: TGTGCCAGTAGTATGATAGGCGCGGGAAATCAGCCCCAGCATTTT. As protein: CASSMIGAGNQPQHF.

The rearrangement links TRBV5-1 to TRBJ2-5; D may be TRBD2 (5 bases). Between the trimmed V and J ends, which lost 5 bases and 6 bases, there was a span of 20 bases. The CDR3 has 15 residues. Germline assignment: CDR1 SGHRS and CDR2 YFSETQ. The CDR3 DNA reads TGCGCCAGCAGAATCGACTATTTTTTGCCCCAGACCCAGTACTTC. This gives the protein CASRIDYFLPQTQYF. Using reference TRBV5-1 and TRBJ2-5 for the parts outside the CDR3, the full variable domain is KAGVTQTPRYLIKTRGQQVTLSCSPISGHRSVSWYQQTPGQGLQFLFEYFSETQRNKGNFPGRFSGRQFSNSRSEMNVSTLELGDSALYLCASRIDYFLPQTQYFGPGTRLLVL.

The chain has TRBV7-2 and TRBJ1-1, with a tentative D call TRBD1 (6 bases). From germline, CDR1 is SGHTA and CDR2 FQGNSA. V lost 5 bases and J 11 bases, leaving 18 bases between the germline ends. The CDR3 extends over 13 amino acids. This chain's CDR3 is CASSPGTYQAAFF. CDR3 nucleotides: TGTGCCAGCAGCCCGGGGACATATCAGGCGGCTTTCTTT. The full variable domain, in which reference TRBV7-2 and TRBJ1-1 provide the parts outside the CDR3, is GAGVSQSPSNKVTEKGKDVELRCDPISGHTALYWYRQSLGQGLEFLIYFQGNSAPDKSGLPSDRFSAERTGGSVSTLTIQRTQQEDSAVYLCASSPGTYQAAFFGQGTRLTVV.

V and J are TRBV7-2 and TRBJ2-5, with D possibly matching TRBD2 (5 bases). The CDR3 is made up of 16 amino acids. The ends were cut back, 0 bases at V and 2 bases at J, with 13 bases in the middle. CDR1 and CDR2 from the germline V gene are SGHTA and FQGNSA. The CDR3 bases are TGTGCCAGCAGCTTAGCCGCCTTGCCGGGGCAAGAGACCCAGTACTTC. Its protein product is CASSLAALPGQETQYF.

This chain joins TRBV30 and TRBJ1-2; D call uncertain. V was shortened by 3 bases and J by 2 bases, with 7 bases between the two germline ends. This CDR3 has 12 residues. The V gene's germline CDR1 is GTSNPN and CDR2 SVGIG (reference sequence). The chain's CDR3 is CAWRKGNYGYTF. The DNA for the CDR3 is TGTGCCTGGAGAAAGGGAAACTATGGCTACACCTTC.

This clone was picked up one time. The J gene is TRBJ1-1, the V gene TRBV2; a weak D match, TRBD1 (6 bases). Germline-derived CDR1 and CDR2 are SNHLY and FYNNEI. The CDR3 is made up of 14 amino acids. V was cut by 9 bases and J by 4 bases, with 18 bases left in between. The CDR3 bases are TGTGCCAGGACCCGGGGGGCCCGGAGCACTGAAGCTTTCTTT. This gives the protein CARTRGARSTEAFF.

The chain has TRBV6-5 and TRBJ2-7, with unresolved D. The CDR3 has 12 amino acids. Germline V lookup: CDR1 MNHEY, CDR2 SVGAGI. With 5 bases removed from V and 6 bases from J, the gap between germline ends came to 11 bases. CDR3 nucleotides: TGTGCCAGCAGTCAAGTAAGAGGCGAGCAGTACTTC. The encoded protein is CASSQVRGEQYF.

V usage is TRBV30 and J usage is TRBJ2-7; the D is unclear. Germline CDR1 reads GTSNPN; CDR2 reads SVGIG (reference sequence). V gave up 0 bases and J gave up 5 bases, with 5 bases separating them. The CDR3 spans 11 residues. In DNA form, the CDR3 reads TGTGCCTGGAGTGTACTGGACGAGCAGTACTTC. This gives the protein CAWSVLDEQYF.

The rearrangement uses TRBV29-1 and TRBJ2-7; D possibly corresponds to TRBD2 (6 bases). This CDR3 contains 13 residues. The V end lost 6 bases, the J end lost 7 bases, and 19 bases lay between the germline ends. Germline V gene data show CDR1 as SQVTM and CDR2 as ANQGSEA. For the CDR3, the DNA is TGCAGCGTAATCCGGGACCCTCGGGGGGAGCAGTACTTC. It encodes CSVIRDPRGEQYF.

This clone has more than one count but fewer than ten. The CDR3 DNA is TGTGCCAGCAGCTTATTTCCTCCCGGGGGATCCTACGAGCAGTACTTC. Protein product: CASSLFPPGGSYEQYF. The chain has TRBV7-2 and TRBJ2-7; weak D call: TRBD2 (6 bases). Germline lookup yields CDR1 SGHTA and CDR2 FQGNSA. This CDR3 has 16 residues. Trimming pared 2 bases from V and 1 base from J, leaving 15 bases between.